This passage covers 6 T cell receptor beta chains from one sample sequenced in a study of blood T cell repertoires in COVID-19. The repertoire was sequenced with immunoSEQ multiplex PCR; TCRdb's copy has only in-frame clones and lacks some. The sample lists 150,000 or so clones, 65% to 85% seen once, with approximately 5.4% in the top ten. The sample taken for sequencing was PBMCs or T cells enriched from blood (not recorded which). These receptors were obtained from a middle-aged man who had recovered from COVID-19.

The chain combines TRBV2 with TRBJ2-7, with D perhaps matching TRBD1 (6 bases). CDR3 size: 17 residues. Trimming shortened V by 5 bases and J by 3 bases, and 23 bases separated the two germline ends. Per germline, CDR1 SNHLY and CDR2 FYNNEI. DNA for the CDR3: TGTGCCAGCAGTCCGATGCCATCCTCCGGGACACTCTACGAGCAGTACTTC. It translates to CASSPMPSSGTLYEQYF.

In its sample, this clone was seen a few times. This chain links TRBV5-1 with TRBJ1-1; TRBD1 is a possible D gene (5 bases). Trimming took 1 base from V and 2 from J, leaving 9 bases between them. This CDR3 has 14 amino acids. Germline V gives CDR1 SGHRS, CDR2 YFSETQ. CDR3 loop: CASSLYQGNTEAFF. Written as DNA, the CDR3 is TGCGCCAGCAGCTTGTATCAGGGAAACACTGAAGCTTTCTTT.

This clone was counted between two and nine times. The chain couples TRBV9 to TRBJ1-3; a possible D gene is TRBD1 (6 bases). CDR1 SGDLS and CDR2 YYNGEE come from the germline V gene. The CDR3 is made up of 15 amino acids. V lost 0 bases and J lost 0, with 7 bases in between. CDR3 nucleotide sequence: TGTGCCAGCAGCGTAGAAGGGGGCTCTGGAAACACCATATATTTT. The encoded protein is CASSVEGGSGNTIYF. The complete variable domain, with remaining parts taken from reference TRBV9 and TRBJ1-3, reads DSGVTQTPKHLITATGQRVTLRCSPRSGDLSVYWYQQSLDQGLQFLIQYYNGEERAKGNILERFSAQQFPDLHSELNLSSLELGDSALYFCASSVEGGSGNTIYFGEGSWLTVV.

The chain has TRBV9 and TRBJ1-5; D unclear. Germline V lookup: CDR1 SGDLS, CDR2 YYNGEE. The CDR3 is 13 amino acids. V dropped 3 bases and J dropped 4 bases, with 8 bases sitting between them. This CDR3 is CASSAGFNQPQHF. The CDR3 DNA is TGTGCCAGCAGCGCGGGTTTTAATCAGCCCCAGCATTTT.

The CDR3 DNA is TGTGCCAGCAGCCCTTGGACAGGGGGCACACAAGAGACCCAGTACTTC. This gives the protein CASSPWTGGTQETQYF. The chain is built from TRBV14 and TRBJ2-5; 11 bases fit TRBD1. The CDR3 is 16 residues long. The ends lost 4 bases at V and 2 bases at J; junction bases unmatched: 6. The germline V gene has CDR1 SGHDN and CDR2 FVKESK.

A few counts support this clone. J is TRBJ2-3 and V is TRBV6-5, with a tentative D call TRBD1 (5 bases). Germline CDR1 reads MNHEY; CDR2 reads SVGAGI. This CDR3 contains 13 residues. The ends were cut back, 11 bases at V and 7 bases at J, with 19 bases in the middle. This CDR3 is CAARSPQGHTQYF. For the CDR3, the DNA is TGTGCCGCCCGATCGCCCCAGGGTCATACGCAGTATTTT.